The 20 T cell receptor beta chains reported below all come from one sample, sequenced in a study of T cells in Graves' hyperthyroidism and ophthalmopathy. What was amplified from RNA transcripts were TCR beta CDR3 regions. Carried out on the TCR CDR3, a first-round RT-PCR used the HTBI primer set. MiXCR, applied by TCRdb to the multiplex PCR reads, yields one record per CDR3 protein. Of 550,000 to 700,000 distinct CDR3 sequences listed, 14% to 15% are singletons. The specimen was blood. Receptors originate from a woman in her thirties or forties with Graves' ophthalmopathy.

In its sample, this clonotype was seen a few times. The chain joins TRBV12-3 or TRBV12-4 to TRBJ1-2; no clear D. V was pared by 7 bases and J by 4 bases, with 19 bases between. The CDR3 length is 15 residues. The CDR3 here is CASTSGYLRTYGYTF. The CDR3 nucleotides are TGTGCCAGCACCTCGGGTTATTTGAGGACCTATGGCTACACCTTC.

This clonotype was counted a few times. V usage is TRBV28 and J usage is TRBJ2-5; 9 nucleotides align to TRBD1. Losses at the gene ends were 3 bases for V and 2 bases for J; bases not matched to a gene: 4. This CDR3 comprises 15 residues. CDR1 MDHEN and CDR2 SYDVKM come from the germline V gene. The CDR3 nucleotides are TGTGCCAGCAGTTTGGGACAGGGCCGACAAGAGACCCAGTACTTC. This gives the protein CASSLGQGRQETQYF.

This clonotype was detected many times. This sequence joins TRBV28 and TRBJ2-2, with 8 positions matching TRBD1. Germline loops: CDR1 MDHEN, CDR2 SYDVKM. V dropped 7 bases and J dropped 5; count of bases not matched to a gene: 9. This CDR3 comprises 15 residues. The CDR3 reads CASTSGGARTGELFF. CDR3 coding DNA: TGTGCCAGCACATCAGGGGGCGCAAGAACCGGGGAGCTGTTTTTT.

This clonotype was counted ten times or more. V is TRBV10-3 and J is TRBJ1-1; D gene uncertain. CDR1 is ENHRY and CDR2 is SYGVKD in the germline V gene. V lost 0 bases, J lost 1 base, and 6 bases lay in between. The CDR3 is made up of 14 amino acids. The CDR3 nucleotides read TGTGCCATCAGTGAGTCGACCCAGAACACTGAAGCTTTCTTT. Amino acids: CAISESTQNTEAFF.

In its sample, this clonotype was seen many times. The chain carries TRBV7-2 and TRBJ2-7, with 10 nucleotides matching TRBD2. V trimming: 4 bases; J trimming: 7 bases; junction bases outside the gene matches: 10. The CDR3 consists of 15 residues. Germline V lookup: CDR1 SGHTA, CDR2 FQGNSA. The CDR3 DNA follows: TGTGCCAGCAGCTCCTACGGACTAGCGGAATTGGAGCAGTACTTC. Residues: CASSSYGLAELEQYF.

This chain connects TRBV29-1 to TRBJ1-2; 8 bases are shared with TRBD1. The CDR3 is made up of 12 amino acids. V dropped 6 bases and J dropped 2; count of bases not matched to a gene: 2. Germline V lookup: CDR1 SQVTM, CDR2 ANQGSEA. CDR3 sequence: CSVGDRNYGYTF. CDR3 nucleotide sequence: TGCAGCGTGGGGGACAGGAACTATGGCTACACCTTC.

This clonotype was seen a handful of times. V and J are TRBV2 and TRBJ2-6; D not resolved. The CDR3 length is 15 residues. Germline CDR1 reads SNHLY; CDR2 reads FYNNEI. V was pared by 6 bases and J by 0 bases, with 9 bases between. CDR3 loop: CASRATVSGANVLTF. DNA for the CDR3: TGTGCCAGCAGGGCGACCGTCTCTGGGGCCAACGTCCTGACTTTC.

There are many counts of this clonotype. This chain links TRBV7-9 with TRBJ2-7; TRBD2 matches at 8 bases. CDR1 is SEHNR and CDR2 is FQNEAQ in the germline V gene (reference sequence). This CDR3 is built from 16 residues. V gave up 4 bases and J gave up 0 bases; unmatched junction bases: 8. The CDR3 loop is CASSSRLAQSSYEQYF. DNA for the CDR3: TGTGCCAGCAGCTCGCGACTAGCGCAAAGCTCCTACGAGCAGTACTTC.

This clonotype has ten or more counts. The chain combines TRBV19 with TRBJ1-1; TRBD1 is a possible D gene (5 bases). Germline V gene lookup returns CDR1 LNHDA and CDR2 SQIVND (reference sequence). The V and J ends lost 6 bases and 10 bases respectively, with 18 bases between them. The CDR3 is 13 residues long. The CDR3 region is CASSDQGGLGAFF. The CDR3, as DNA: TGTGCCAGTAGCGATCAGGGTGGCCTTGGAGCTTTCTTT. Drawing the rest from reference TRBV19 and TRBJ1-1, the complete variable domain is DGGITQSPKYLFRKEGQNVTLSCEQNLNHDAMYWYRQDPGQGLRLIYYSQIVNDFQKGDIAEGYSVSREKKESFPLTVTSAQKNPTAFYLCASSDQGGLGAFFGQGTRLTVV.

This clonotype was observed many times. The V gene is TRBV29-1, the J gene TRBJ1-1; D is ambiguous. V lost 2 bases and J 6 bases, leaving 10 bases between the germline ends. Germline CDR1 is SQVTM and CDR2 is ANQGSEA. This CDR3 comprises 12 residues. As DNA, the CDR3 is TGCAGCGTTGAAACGGCTGGGCCTGAAGCTTTCTTT. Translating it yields CSVETAGPEAFF.

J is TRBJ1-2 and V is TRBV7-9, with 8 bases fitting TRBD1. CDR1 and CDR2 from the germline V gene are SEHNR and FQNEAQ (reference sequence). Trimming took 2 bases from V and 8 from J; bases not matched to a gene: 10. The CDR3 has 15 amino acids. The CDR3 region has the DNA TGTGCCAGCAGCTTATTCGGAGGACAGGGTCAAGGCTACACCTTC. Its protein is CASSLFGGQGQGYTF.

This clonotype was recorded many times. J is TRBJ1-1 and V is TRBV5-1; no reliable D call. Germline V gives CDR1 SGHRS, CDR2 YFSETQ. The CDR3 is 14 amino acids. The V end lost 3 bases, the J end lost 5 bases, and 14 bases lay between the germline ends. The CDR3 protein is CASSSGMSRTEAFF. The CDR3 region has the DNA TGCGCCAGCAGCTCCGGAATGTCACGGACTGAAGCTTTCTTT.

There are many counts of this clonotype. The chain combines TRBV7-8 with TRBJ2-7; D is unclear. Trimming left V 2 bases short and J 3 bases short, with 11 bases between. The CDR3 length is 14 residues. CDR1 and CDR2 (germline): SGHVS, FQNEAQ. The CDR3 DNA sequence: TGTGCCAGCAGCTTAAGACACCCCCTCTACGAGCAGTACTTC. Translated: CASSLRHPLYEQYF.

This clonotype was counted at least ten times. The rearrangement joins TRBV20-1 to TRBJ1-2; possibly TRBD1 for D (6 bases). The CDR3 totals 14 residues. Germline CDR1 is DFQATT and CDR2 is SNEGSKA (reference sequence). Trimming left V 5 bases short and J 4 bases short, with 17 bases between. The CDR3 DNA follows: TGCAGTGCTCCGGACAGAAGTGGGGTCTATGGCTACACCTTC. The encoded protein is CSAPDRSGVYGYTF.

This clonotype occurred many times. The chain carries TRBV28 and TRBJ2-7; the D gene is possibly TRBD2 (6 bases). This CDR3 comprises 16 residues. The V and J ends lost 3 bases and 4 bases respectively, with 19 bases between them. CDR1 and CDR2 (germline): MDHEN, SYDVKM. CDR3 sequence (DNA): TGTGCCAGCAGTTTCCCCTCTTACGGGAGCGCGTACGAGCAGTACTTC. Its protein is CASSFPSYGSAYEQYF.

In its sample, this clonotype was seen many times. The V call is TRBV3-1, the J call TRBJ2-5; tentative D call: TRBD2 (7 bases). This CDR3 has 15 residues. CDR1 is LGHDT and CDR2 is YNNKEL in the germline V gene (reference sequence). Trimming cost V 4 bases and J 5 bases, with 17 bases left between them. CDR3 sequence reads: CASSLLEGGGETQYF. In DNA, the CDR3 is TGTGCCAGCAGCCTACTAGAAGGGGGAGGGGAGACCCAGTACTTC.

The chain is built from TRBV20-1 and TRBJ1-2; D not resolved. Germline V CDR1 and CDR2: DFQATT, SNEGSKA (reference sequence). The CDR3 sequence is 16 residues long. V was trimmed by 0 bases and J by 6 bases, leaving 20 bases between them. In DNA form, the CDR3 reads TGCAGTGCTAGAGATGTCGTGCCTACGGTAGCGGATGGCTACACCTTC. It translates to CSARDVVPTVADGYTF.

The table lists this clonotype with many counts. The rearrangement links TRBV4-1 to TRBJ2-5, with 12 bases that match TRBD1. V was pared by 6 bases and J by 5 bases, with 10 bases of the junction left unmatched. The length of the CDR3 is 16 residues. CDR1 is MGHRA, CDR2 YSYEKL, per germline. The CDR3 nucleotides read TGCGCCAGCAGACCTGGAGGGACAGGGGGCGGGGAGACCCAGTACTTC. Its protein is CASRPGGTGGGETQYF.

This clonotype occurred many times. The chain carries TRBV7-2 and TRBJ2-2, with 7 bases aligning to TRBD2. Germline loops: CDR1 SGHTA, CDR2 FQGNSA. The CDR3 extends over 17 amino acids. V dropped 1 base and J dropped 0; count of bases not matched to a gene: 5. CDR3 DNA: TGTGCCAGCAGCTTAGTGCCGGGAGGATCGAACACCGGGGAGCTGTTTTTT. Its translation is CASSLVPGGSNTGELFF. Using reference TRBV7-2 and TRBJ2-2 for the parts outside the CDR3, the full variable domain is GAGVSQSPSNKVTEKGKDVELRCDPISGHTALYWYRQSLGQGLEFLIYFQGNSAPDKSGLPSDRFSAERTGGSVSTLTIQRTQQEDSAVYLCASSLVPGGSNTGELFFGEGSRLTVL.

The CDR3 is CASSLRTSGRDTRETQYF. DNA for the CDR3: TGCGCCAGCAGCCTAAGGACTAGCGGGAGGGATACCCGAGAGACCCAGTACTTC. The chain carries TRBV5-1 and TRBJ2-5; 15 bases are shared with TRBD2. V shed 4 bases and J 4 bases; nucleotides not matched to a gene: 11. Germline V gene data show CDR1 as SGHRS and CDR2 as YFSETQ. The CDR3 runs to 18 residues.